This TCR beta chain was documented in a study of blood T cell repertoires in COVID-19. On the study more broadly: Researchers got acute and convalescent COVID-19 samples from the United States, Italy and Spain. From T cells, B-cell-depleted T cells, or PBMCs came the material, which was cDNA or gDNA.

Germline V gene sequence: CDR1 SEHNR, CDR2 FQNEAQ (reference sequence). The CDR3 length is 14 residues. The ends were cut back, 7 bases at V and 3 bases at J, with 15 bases in the middle. As processed by the authors: Nucleated cell number was recorded as an estimate derived from reference gene primer amplification. Assay used: immunoSEQ multiplex PCR; TCRdb lists only in-frame clones, some missing. The D gene and trimming were derived from the DNA, and the V and J assignments and clone size from that table. The sample carries 70,000 or so clones, roughly 85% recorded once. The V gene is TRBV7-9, the J gene TRBJ2-5; no clear D. What was sequenced was peripheral blood. The sequence derives from an older man with acute or convalescent COVID-19. The CDR3 region has the DNA TGTGCCAGCAACGATTTTAGTACCGAAGAGACCCAGTACTTC. It encodes CASNDFSTEETQYF.